The subject of this entry is one T cell receptor beta chain. Its antigen is as yet unknown. This entry comes from a study of shared clonotypes between healthy human individuals. Turning to the study itself: Three CD4 naive, three CD4 memory, two CD8 naive and one CD8 memory plate were used per donor.

Looked up from germline, CDR1 is SGHAT and CDR2 is FQNNGV. This CDR3 has 14 residues. The ends were cut back, 5 bases at V and 4 bases at J, with 14 bases in the middle. General study points: Although depth was large, rarefaction showed that sequencing of the sorted subsets was incomplete.

Researchers ran the assay at a deep level. Only in-frame clones appear in the TCRdb table, and some are missing; sequencing was by immunoSEQ multiplex PCR. The sample carries some 900,000 clones, 60% to 85% recorded once. Donors were healthy HIV-negative adults without recently reported acute infections or vaccinations. The gene calls are TRBV11-2 and TRBJ2-5, with a tentative D call TRBD2 (6 bases). This sequence was found in a man in his late teens or twenties in good health. The sample was memory CD4+ T cells sorted from blood. Indicated subset: CD45RA-negative fraction. The CDR3 sequence is CASSPQLGGETQYF. CDR3 sequence (DNA): TGTGCCAGCAGCCCGCAGTTGGGAGGAGAGACCCAGTACTTC. Drawing the rest from reference TRBV11-2 and TRBJ2-5, the complete variable domain is EAGVAQSPRYKIIEKRQSVAFWCNPISGHATLYWYQQILGQGPKLLIQFQNNGVVDDSQLPKDRFSAERLKGVDSTLKIQPAKLEDSAVYLCASSPQLGGETQYFGPGTRLLVL.